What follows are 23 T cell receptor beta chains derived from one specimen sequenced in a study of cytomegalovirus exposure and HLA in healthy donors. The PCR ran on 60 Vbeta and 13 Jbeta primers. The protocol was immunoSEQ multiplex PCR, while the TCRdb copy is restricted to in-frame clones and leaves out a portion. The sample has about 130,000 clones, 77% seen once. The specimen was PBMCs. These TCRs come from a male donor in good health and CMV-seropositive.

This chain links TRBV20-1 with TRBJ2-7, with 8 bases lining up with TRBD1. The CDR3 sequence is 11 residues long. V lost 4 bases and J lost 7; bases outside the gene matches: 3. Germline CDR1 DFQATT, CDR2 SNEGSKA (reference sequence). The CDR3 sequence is CSAKTGVEQYF. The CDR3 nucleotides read TGCAGTGCTAAGACAGGGGTAGAGCAGTACTTC.

The CDR3 DNA reads as TGTGCCAGCAGCTTTTTTTTTGATCTTCAGGGGGGCGGCTACACCTTC. Amino acids: CASSFFFDLQGGGYTF. The chain carries TRBV5-6 and TRBJ1-2; TRBD1 matches at 7 bases. The CDR3 is made up of 16 amino acids. The V gene end was trimmed by 2 bases and the J gene end by 8 bases; junction bases not matched to a gene: 15. Looked up from germline, CDR1 is SGHDT and CDR2 is YYEEEE.

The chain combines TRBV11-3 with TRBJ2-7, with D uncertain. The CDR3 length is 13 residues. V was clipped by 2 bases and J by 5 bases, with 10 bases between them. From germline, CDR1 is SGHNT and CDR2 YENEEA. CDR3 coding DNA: TGTGCCAGCAGCTTACAGCGCCGAGACGAGCAGTACTTC. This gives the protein CASSLQRRDEQYF.

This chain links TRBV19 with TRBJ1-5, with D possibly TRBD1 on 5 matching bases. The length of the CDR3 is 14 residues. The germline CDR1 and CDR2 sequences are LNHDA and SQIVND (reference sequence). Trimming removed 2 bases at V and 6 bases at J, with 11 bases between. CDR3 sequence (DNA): TGTGCCAGTAGTATAAAGGGGTCCCCTCAGCCCCAGCATTTT. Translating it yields CASSIKGSPQPQHF.

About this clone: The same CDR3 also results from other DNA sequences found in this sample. As DNA, the CDR3 is TGTGCCAGCAGCCTAGACAGGGGGAGGACAGATACGCAGTATTTT. It codes for CASSLDRGRTDTQYF. The V gene is TRBV28, the J gene TRBJ2-3, with TRBD1 matching 9 bases. The CDR3 runs 15 residues. The V gene end was trimmed by 6 bases and the J gene end by 3 bases; junction bases not matched to a gene: 7. Germline loops: CDR1 MDHEN, CDR2 SYDVKM.

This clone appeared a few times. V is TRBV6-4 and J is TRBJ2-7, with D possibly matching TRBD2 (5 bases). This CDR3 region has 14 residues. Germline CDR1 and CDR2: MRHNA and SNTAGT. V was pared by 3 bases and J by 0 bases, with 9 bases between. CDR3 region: CASSEPGNSYEQYF. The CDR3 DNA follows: TGTGCCAGCAGTGAACCGGGGAACTCCTACGAGCAGTACTTC.

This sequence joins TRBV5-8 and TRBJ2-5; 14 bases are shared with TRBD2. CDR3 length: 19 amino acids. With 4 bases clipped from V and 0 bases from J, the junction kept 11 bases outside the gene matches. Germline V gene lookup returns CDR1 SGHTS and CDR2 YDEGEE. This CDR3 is CASSEQRTSGGPNQETQYF. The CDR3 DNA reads TGTGCCAGCAGCGAACAGAGGACTAGCGGGGGGCCGAACCAAGAGACCCAGTACTTC.

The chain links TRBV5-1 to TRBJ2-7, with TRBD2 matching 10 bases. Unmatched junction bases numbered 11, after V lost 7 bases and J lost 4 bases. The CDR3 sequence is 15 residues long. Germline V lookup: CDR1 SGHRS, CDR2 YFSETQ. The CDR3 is CASRETPGLAYEQYF. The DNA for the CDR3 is TGCGCCAGCCGAGAAACTCCGGGACTAGCGTACGAGCAGTACTTC.

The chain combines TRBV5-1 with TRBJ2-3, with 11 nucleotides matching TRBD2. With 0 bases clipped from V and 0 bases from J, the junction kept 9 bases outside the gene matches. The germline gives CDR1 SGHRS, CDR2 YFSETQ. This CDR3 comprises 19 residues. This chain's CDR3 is CASSLGGTSGMTSTDTQYF. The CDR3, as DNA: TGCGCCAGCAGCTTGGGGGGGACTAGCGGCATGACTAGCACAGATACGCAGTATTTT.

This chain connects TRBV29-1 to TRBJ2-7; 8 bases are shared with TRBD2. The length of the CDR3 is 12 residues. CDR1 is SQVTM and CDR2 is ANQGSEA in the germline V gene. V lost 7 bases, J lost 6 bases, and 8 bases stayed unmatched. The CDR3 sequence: CSAGLELSEQYF. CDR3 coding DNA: TGCAGCGCGGGACTAGAATTGTCCGAGCAGTACTTC.

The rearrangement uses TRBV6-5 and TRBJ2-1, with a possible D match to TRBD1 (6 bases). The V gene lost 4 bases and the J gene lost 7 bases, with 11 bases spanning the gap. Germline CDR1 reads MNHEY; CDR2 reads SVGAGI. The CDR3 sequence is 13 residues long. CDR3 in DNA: TGTGCCAGCAGTTTGGACAGAGTAAATGAGCAGTTCTTC. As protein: CASSLDRVNEQFF.

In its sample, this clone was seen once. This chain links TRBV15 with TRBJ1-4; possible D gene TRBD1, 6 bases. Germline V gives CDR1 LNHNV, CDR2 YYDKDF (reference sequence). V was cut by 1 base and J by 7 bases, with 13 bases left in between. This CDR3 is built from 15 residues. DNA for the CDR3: TGTGCCACCAGCAGAGCGTTTACAGGGTTTGAAAAACTGTTTTTT. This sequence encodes CATSRAFTGFEKLFF. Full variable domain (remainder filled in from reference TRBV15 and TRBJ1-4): DAMVIQNPRYQVTQFGKPVTLSCSQTLNHNVMYWYQQKSSQAPKLLFHYYDKDFNNEADTPDNFQSRRPNTSFCFLDIRSPGLGDTAMYLCATSRAFTGFEKLFFGSGTQLSVL.

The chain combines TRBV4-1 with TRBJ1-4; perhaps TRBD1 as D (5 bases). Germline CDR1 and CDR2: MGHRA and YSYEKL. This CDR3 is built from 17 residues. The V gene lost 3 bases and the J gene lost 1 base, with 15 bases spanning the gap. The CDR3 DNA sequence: TGCGCCAGCAGCCATCCCAGGGCGAAGGTAACTAATGAAAAACTGTTTTTT. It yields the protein CASSHPRAKVTNEKLFF.

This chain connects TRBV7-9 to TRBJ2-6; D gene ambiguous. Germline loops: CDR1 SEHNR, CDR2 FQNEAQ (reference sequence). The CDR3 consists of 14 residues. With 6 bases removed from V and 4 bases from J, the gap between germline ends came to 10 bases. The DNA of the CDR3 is TGTGCCAGCAGTTCCTTCGCGGGGGCCAACGTCCTGACTTTC. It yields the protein CASSSFAGANVLTF.

The CDR3 sequence is CASSQRRETQYF. The CDR3, as DNA: TGTGCCAGCAGTCAGCGACGGGAGACCCAGTACTTC. The J gene is TRBJ2-5, the V gene TRBV6-6; D gene ambiguous. This CDR3 has 12 amino acids. Germline CDR1 reads MNHNY; CDR2 reads SVGAGI (reference sequence). V lost 5 bases, J lost 5 bases, and 9 bases lay in between.

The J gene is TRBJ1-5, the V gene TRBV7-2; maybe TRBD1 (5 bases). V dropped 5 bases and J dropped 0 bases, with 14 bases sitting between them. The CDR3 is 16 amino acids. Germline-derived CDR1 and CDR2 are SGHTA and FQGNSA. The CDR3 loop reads CASSTGWGDSNQPQHF. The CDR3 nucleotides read TGTGCCAGCAGCACCGGGTGGGGGGATAGCAATCAGCCCCAGCATTTT. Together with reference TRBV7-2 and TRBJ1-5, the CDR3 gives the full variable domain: GAGVSQSPSNKVTEKGKDVELRCDPISGHTALYWYRQSLGQGLEFLIYFQGNSAPDKSGLPSDRFSAERTGGSVSTLTIQRTQQEDSAVYLCASSTGWGDSNQPQHFGDGTRLSIL.

This CDR3 is CASMSGANTGELFF. The DNA for the CDR3 is TGCGCCAGCATGAGCGGGGCGAACACCGGGGAGCTGTTTTTT. The rearrangement joins TRBV5-1 to TRBJ2-2; 7 bases line up with TRBD2. This CDR3 comprises 14 residues. CDR1 and CDR2 from the germline V gene are SGHRS and YFSETQ. V was pared by 6 bases and J by 0 bases, with 2 bases of the junction left unmatched.

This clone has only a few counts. The CDR3 protein is CASSESTGYSEAFF. The CDR3 nucleotides are TGTGCCAGCAGTGAATCAACAGGGTACAGTGAAGCTTTCTTT. The genes are TRBV25-1 and TRBJ1-1; the D gene is possibly TRBD1 (6 bases). The CDR3 is 14 residues long. Trimming removed 1 base at V and 7 bases at J, with 13 bases between. CDR1 MGHDK and CDR2 SYGVNS come from the germline V gene.

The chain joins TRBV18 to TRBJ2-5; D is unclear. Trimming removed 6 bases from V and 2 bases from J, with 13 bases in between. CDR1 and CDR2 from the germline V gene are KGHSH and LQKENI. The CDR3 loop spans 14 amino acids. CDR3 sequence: CASSPRPEQETQYF. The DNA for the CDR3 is TGTGCCAGCTCCCCGAGGCCCGAGCAAGAGACCCAGTACTTC.

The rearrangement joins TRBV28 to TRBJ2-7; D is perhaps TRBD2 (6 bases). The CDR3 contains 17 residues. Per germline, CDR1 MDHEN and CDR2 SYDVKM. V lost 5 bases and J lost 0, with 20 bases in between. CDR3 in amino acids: CASSTWLVAESSYEQYF. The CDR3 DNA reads TGTGCCAGCAGTACCTGGCTGGTAGCGGAGAGCTCCTACGAGCAGTACTTC.

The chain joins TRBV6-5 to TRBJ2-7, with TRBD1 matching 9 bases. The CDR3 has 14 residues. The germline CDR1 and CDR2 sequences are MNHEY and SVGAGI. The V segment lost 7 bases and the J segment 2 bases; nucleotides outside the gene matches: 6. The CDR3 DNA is TGTGCCAGCATCCCGGACAGGGGCGCCTACGAGCAGTACTTC. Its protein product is CASIPDRGAYEQYF.

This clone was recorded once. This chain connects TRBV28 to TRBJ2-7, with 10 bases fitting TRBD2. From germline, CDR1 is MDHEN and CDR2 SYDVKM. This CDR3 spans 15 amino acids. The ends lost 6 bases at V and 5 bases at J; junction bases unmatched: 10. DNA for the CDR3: TGTGCCAGCAGCCCAAGCGGGGGGGCGATCGACGAGCAGTACTTC. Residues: CASSPSGGAIDEQYF.

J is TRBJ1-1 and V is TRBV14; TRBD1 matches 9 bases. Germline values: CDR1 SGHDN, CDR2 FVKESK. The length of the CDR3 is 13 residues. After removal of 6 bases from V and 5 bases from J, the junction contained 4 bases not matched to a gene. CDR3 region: CASRGQGFTEAFF. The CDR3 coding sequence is TGTGCCAGCAGGGGACAGGGTTTTACTGAAGCTTTCTTT.